Presented here are 26 T cell receptor beta chains from one specimen sequenced in a study of control samples from healthy donors and cancer patients. Data came from immunoSEQ multiplex PCR; TCRdb stores just in-frame clones and leaves some out. The top ten hold 5% to 7% of the sample, which has 350,000 to 450,000 clones, about nine tenths seen once. Source material: PBMCs. The receptors here all came from a man aged 35-49 years with head and neck cancer.

The chain combines TRBV7-9 with TRBJ1-3; D is perhaps TRBD1 (5 bases). The CDR3 length is 15 residues. Germline V gives CDR1 SEHNR, CDR2 FQNEAQ (reference sequence). V gave up 5 bases and J gave up 8 bases, with 19 bases separating them. CDR3 coding DNA: TGTGCCAGCAGCCCAACCGGGACGGGGAGAGACACCATATATTTT. The encoded protein is CASSPTGTGRDTIYF.

This clone was seen once. The J gene is TRBJ1-2, the V gene TRBV9; TRBD1 might be the D (5 bases). Trimming stripped 2 bases from V and 3 bases from J, with 14 bases between. There are 15 residues in the CDR3. The V gene's germline CDR1 is SGDLS and CDR2 YYNGEE. The CDR3 sequence is CASSVGGGVDYGYTF. The CDR3 DNA sequence: TGTGCCAGCAGCGTTGGGGGAGGGGTAGACTATGGCTACACCTTC.

The J gene is TRBJ1-1, the V gene TRBV15, with 7 bases that match TRBD1. CDR3 size: 16 residues. J gave up 6 bases and V 0 bases, and 10 bases lay outside the gene matches. Germline loops: CDR1 LNHNV, CDR2 YYDKDF (reference sequence). CDR3 nucleotides: TGTGCCACCAGCAGAGATTTGGTAGGGGGCGAGGCTGAAGCTTTCTTT. This sequence encodes CATSRDLVGGEAEAFF.

The J gene is TRBJ1-4, the V gene TRBV7-9; 10 bases map to TRBD1. The CDR3 length is 17 residues. The V and J ends lost 2 bases and 5 bases, in that order; junction bases with no gene match: 8. CDR1 and CDR2 from the germline V gene are SEHNR and FQNEAQ (reference sequence). The CDR3, as DNA: TGTGCCAGCAGCTTATTCGTGTGGGACAGGGGAAATGAAAAACTGTTTTTT. This translates into CASSLFVWDRGNEKLFF.

The chain couples TRBV4-2 to TRBJ1-5, with D perhaps TRBD1 (5 bases). The CDR3 covers 16 residues. The ends were cut back, 1 base at V and 3 bases at J, with 13 bases in the middle. CDR1 is LGHNA, CDR2 YNFKEQ, per germline. DNA of the CDR3: TGTGCCAGCAGCCAAGTCGGGAGGGGAGACAATCAGCCCCAGCATTTT. Amino acids: CASSQVGRGDNQPQHF.

The chain has TRBV5-4 and TRBJ2-3, with TRBD2 identical over 12 bases. This CDR3 is 15 amino acids long. V was pared by 5 bases and J by 3 bases, with 4 bases of the junction left unmatched. The germline V gene encodes CDR1 SGHNT and CDR2 YYREEE (reference sequence). Here the CDR3 DNA reads TGTGCCAGCAGGCCTAGCGGGGGGGCGACAGATACGCAGTATTTT. Translating gives CASRPSGGATDTQYF.

The chain employs TRBV19 and TRBJ1-2; D is perhaps TRBD1 (5 bases). Germline V gene sequence: CDR1 LNHDA, CDR2 SQIVND (reference sequence). This CDR3 is built from 15 residues. The V end lost 5 bases, the J end lost 5 bases, and 18 bases lay between the germline ends. The chain's CDR3 is CASSHGSRDPYGYTF. The DNA for the CDR3 is TGTGCCAGTAGTCACGGGTCCAGGGATCCTTATGGCTACACCTTC.

The genes are TRBV3-1 (or the pseudogene TRBV3-2) and TRBJ1-2, with 7 positions matching TRBD1. The CDR3 totals 14 residues. The germline V gene has CDR1 LGHDT and CDR2 YNNKEL (reference sequence). V shed 4 bases, J shed 4 bases, and the junction held 6 bases outside the gene matches. CDR3: CASSLLGQVYGYTF. CDR3 sequence (DNA): TGTGCCAGCAGCCTTCTCGGACAGGTCTATGGCTACACCTTC.

This clone has a single count. The V and J genes are TRBV28 and TRBJ1-5; D gene ambiguous. Between the trimmed V and J ends, which lost 2 bases and 7 bases, there was a span of 18 bases. Germline lookup yields CDR1 MDHEN and CDR2 SYDVKM. The CDR3 is 16 residues long. CDR3 in DNA: TGTGCCAGCAGTTTAAATTTGGCCCTCACCCGCCAGCCCCAGCATTTT. Translating gives CASSLNLALTRQPQHF.

The rearrangement uses TRBV28 and TRBJ1-2, with TRBD1 matching 9 bases. There are 15 residues in the CDR3. The V gene end was trimmed by 10 bases and the J gene end by 0 bases; junction bases not matched to a gene: 9. Per germline, CDR1 MDHEN and CDR2 SYDVKM. The CDR3: CAIAGTGRANYGYTF. As DNA, the CDR3 is TGTGCCATTGCCGGGACAGGGCGAGCTAACTATGGCTACACCTTC.

The CDR3 protein is CASLSGGSYEQYF. CDR3 sequence (DNA): TGTGCCAGTCTGTCGGGGGGCTCCTACGAGCAGTACTTC. The chain is built from TRBV6-5 and TRBJ2-7; 7 nucleotides line up with TRBD2. Per germline, CDR1 MNHEY and CDR2 SVGAGI. The trim removed 9 bases at V and 0 bases at J, leaving 5 bases unmatched. The CDR3 length is 13 residues.

The chain uses TRBV7-9 and TRBJ2-7; 11 bases map to TRBD2. CDR3 size: 19 residues. Germline CDR1 is SEHNR and CDR2 is FQNEAQ (reference sequence). After removal of 3 bases from V and 4 bases from J, the junction contained 17 bases not matched to a gene. CDR3 protein: CASSLSPGRSGRASYEQYF. CDR3 coding DNA: TGTGCCAGCAGCTTGTCCCCCGGTCGTAGCGGGAGGGCCTCTTACGAGCAGTACTTC. Drawing the rest from reference TRBV7-9 and TRBJ2-7, the complete variable domain is DTGVSQNPRHKITKRGQNVTFRCDPISEHNRLYWYRQTLGQGPEFLTYFQNEAQLEKSRLLSDRFSAERPKGSFSTLEIQRTEQGDSAMYLCASSLSPGRSGRASYEQYFGPGTRLTVT.

This chain joins TRBV24-1 and TRBJ2-1; D may be TRBD2 (6 bases). Per germline, CDR1 KGHDR and CDR2 SFDVKD. V lost 4 bases and J lost 4, with 16 bases in between. The CDR3 consists of 16 residues. In DNA, the CDR3 is TGTGCCACCAGTGACTCTGGCGGGACTCGGTACAATGAGCAGTTCTTC. This translates into CATSDSGGTRYNEQFF.

The genes are TRBV11-2 and TRBJ1-1; 7 bases are a match to TRBD1. After removal of 4 bases from V and 4 bases from J, the junction contained 6 bases not matched to a gene. This CDR3 has 14 amino acids. CDR1 SGHAT and CDR2 FQNNGV come from the germline V gene. The CDR3 sequence: CASSSYRGSTEAFF. The DNA for the CDR3 is TGTGCCAGCAGCTCATACAGGGGTAGCACTGAAGCTTTCTTT. Filled out from reference TRBV11-2 and TRBJ1-1, the complete variable domain reads EAGVAQSPRYKIIEKRQSVAFWCNPISGHATLYWYQQILGQGPKLLIQFQNNGVVDDSQLPKDRFSAERLKGVDSTLKIQPAKLEDSAVYLCASSSYRGSTEAFFGQGTRLTVV.

The rearrangement joins TRBV5-1 to TRBJ2-5, with D perhaps TRBD1 (6 bases). The CDR3 contains 14 residues. CDR1 and CDR2 (germline): SGHRS, YFSETQ. The V end was cut by 4 bases, the J end by 5 bases, with 15 bases between. The CDR3 reads CASSIQGSEETQYF. In nucleotides, the CDR3 is TGCGCCAGCAGCATACAGGGCAGTGAGGAGACCCAGTACTTC.

The chain recombines TRBV29-1 with TRBJ1-2, with 12 bases that match TRBD1. Germline V gene data show CDR1 as SQVTM and CDR2 as ANQGSEA. The CDR3 is 16 amino acids. Unmatched junction bases numbered 11, after V lost 5 bases and J lost 4 bases. The CDR3 DNA follows: TGCAGCGTTACCCCGGGACAGGGGGCGATGGGCTATGGCTACACCTTC. Protein product: CSVTPGQGAMGYGYTF.

This clone was observed a single time. The V and J genes are TRBV6-1 and TRBJ2-3; 9 bases map to TRBD2. Germline V gene lookup returns CDR1 MNHNS and CDR2 SASEGT. This CDR3 comprises 17 residues. V lost 2 bases, J lost 4 bases, and 10 bases stayed unmatched. This CDR3 is CASSELGVAGAADTQYF. The CDR3 region has the DNA TGTGCCAGCAGTGAACTTGGGGTAGCGGGAGCCGCAGATACGCAGTATTTT.

V gene TRBV29-1 combines with J gene TRBJ1-2; no definite D call. CDR1 is SQVTM and CDR2 is ANQGSEA in the germline V gene. V lost 7 bases to trimming and J lost 4 bases, with 16 bases between them. This CDR3 comprises 13 residues. This chain's CDR3 is CSAYASPIYGYTF. CDR3 DNA sequence: TGCAGCGCTTATGCTTCACCCATCTATGGCTACACCTTC.

The rearrangement uses TRBV28 and TRBJ1-5; the D gene is possibly TRBD1 (6 bases). V shed 1 base and J shed 12 bases, with 16 bases lying between them. Germline V gene sequence: CDR1 MDHEN, CDR2 SYDVKM. CDR3 length: 14 residues. The CDR3 protein is CASSLSNTARGQHF. The CDR3 coding sequence is TGTGCCAGCAGTTTATCAAATACCGCCAGGGGCCAGCATTTT.

The chain carries TRBV14 and TRBJ1-2, with TRBD1 matching 11 bases. The CDR3 consists of 18 residues. The V and J ends lost 3 bases and 7 bases, in that order; junction bases with no gene match: 16. Germline V CDR1 and CDR2: SGHDN, FVKESK. As DNA, the CDR3 is TGTGCCAGCAGCCATACGCCGGGACAGGGGGATATTTATGGTGGCTACACCTTC. Translated, it gives CASSHTPGQGDIYGGYTF.

The CDR3 DNA reads TGTGCCAGCACCGGCTGGACAGGGGGCGCTTCAACTGAAGCTTTCTTT. Encoded protein: CASTGWTGGASTEAFF. The chain uses TRBV25-1 and TRBJ1-1; TRBD1 matches at 11 bases. The V segment lost 7 bases and the J segment 5 bases; nucleotides outside the gene matches: 12. Germline-derived CDR1 and CDR2 are MGHDK and SYGVNS. This CDR3 is 16 amino acids long.

The chain carries TRBV19 and TRBJ1-5; possible D gene TRBD1, 5 bases. CDR3 length: 15 residues. Between the trimmed V and J ends, which lost 6 bases and 6 bases, there was a span of 18 bases. The germline V gene encodes CDR1 LNHDA and CDR2 SQIVND (reference sequence). CDR3 sequence reads: CASRAPREVGQPQHF. The CDR3 nucleotides read TGTGCCAGTAGAGCCCCCAGGGAAGTTGGTCAGCCCCAGCATTTT.

The chain employs TRBV4-1 and TRBJ1-1, with D unresolved. V lost 2 bases, J lost 2 bases, and 6 bases lay in between. Germline loops: CDR1 MGHRA, CDR2 YSYEKL. This CDR3 is built from 13 residues. Written as DNA, the CDR3 is TGCGCCAGCAGCCAACTTAGAAACACTGAAGCTTTCTTT. It codes for CASSQLRNTEAFF.

The chain recombines TRBV19 with TRBJ1-2, with 7 bases fitting TRBD1. Germline lookup yields CDR1 LNHDA and CDR2 SQIVND (reference sequence). V gave up 6 bases and J gave up 8 bases; unmatched junction bases: 15. The CDR3 length is 15 residues. The CDR3 DNA follows: TGTGCCAGTAGGCCGGGACAGACGACCATATGGGGCTACACCTTC. Translated: CASRPGQTTIWGYTF.

The chain recombines TRBV28 with TRBJ2-7; 7 positions match TRBD2. The germline V gene encodes CDR1 MDHEN and CDR2 SYDVKM. The V and J ends lost 3 bases and 10 bases, in that order; junction bases with no gene match: 9. The CDR3 loop spans 13 amino acids. The CDR3 bases are TGTGCCAGCAGTTTGCCTAGTCCGGGGGGACAGTACTTC. Its protein is CASSLPSPGGQYF.

The chain joins TRBV11-1 to TRBJ1-1; possible D gene TRBD1, 5 bases. The CDR3 is 16 residues long. Deletions cut 3 bases from V and 2 bases from J, with 16 bases between. Germline CDR1 SGHAT, CDR2 FQDESV (reference sequence). CDR3 protein: CASSFGTVVTNTEAFF. Here the CDR3 DNA reads TGTGCCAGCAGCTTTGGGACTGTGGTCACCAACACTGAAGCTTTCTTT.